The entry below describes one T cell receptor (beta chain). What it recognizes is unknown. Rearranged V-D-J TRB sequences were amplified with a mixed TRB-A/B primer pool. TCRdb used MiXCR to reprocess the multiplex PCR reads, holding one entry per CDR3 protein. In the table there are about 15,000 distinct CDR3 sequences, 50% of which are singletons. CDR3 length: 14 amino acids. Germline V gives CDR1 LNHNV, CDR2 YYDKDF (reference sequence). Trimming shortened V by 3 bases and J by 7 bases, and 10 bases separated the two germline ends. This entry comes from a study of T cell repertoires in aging, cancer and after chemotherapy. Study-wide results and limits: Rebound thymic output was suggested by rising median generation probability during chemotherapy in each cancer cohort.

TCR beta rearrangements were amplified from peripheral blood genomic DNA. This chain links TRBV15 with TRBJ1-6; no reliable D call. This clonotype was sampled from a human donor in good health. The sample consisted of blood. The DNA of the CDR3 is TGTGCCACCAGCAGGGAGATATCAAATTCACCCCTCCACTTT. Protein product: CATSREISNSPLHF.